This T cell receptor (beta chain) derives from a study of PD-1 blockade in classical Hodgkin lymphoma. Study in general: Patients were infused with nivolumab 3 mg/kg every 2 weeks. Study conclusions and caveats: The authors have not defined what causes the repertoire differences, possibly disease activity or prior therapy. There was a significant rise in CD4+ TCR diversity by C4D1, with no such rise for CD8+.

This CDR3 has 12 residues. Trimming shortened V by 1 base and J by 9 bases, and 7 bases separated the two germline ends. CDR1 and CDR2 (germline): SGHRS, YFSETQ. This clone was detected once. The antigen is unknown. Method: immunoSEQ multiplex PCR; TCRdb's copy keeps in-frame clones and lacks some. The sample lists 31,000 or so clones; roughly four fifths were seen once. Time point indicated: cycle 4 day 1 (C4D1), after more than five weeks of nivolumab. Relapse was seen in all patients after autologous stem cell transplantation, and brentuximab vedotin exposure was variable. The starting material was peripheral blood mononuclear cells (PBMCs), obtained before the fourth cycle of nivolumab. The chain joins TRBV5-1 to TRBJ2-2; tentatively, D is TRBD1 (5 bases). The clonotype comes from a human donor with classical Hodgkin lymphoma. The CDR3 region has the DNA TGCGCCAGCAGCTTGAGGGGCTGGGAGCTGTTTTTT. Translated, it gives CASSLRGWELFF.